A selection of T cell receptor beta chains follows, all from one sample in a study of T cell responses to AZD1222 COVID-19 vaccine. The assay was immunoSEQ multiplex PCR, and TCRdb's table has in-frame clones only and misses some. This table holds more than 150,000 clones, about nine tenths found once. Sequenced here: peripheral blood, sampled 28 days after the second AZD1222 dose. The receptors were gathered from an adult who received the AZD1222 COVID-19 vaccine. Both conserved end residues are part of each CDR3. A D gene is named only where the DNA matches it firmly. Not every row has a clone size; where given, it reads once, few, many or a size class.

d_call j_call clone_size v_call cdr3_aa cdr3_nt
TRBD1 TRBJ1-1 once TRBV27 CASNVGGQGLNTEAFF TGTGCCAGCAACGTCGGGGGACAGGGCCTGAACACTGAAGCTTTCTTT
TRBD1 TRBJ1-1 once TRBV27 CASSSRDRGNTEAFF TGTGCCAGCAGTTCCCGGGACAGGGGGAACACTGAAGCTTTCTTT
TRBD1 TRBJ2-1 . TRBV5-4 CASSFGGTGPYNEQFF TGTGCCAGCAGCTTTGGAGGGACAGGGCCCTACAATGAGCAGTTCTTC
TRBD2 TRBJ2-5 . TRBV6-2/TRBV6-3 CASSSTSGGETQYF TGTGCCAGCAGTTCTACCAGCGGGGGTGAGACCCAGTACTTC
. TRBJ1-1 . TRBV11-2 CASSLDGRRNTEAFF TGTGCCAGCAGCTTAGATGGGCGGCGGAACACTGAAGCTTTCTTT
. TRBJ1-6 . TRBV2 CASSENPRLGSPLHF TGTGCCAGCAGTGAAAATCCCCGTCTTGGTTCACCCCTCCACTTT
TRBD2 TRBJ2-4 . TRBV4-2 CASSQATSGGVAKNIQYF TGTGCCAGCAGCCAAGCTACTAGCGGGGGGGTTGCCAAAAACATTCAGTACTTC
. TRBJ1-1 . TRBV4-2 CASSQDAQLNTEAFF TGTGCCAGCAGCCAAGATGCACAGTTGAACACTGAAGCTTTCTTT
TRBD2 TRBJ2-1 . TRBV2 CASSKGASGPLDGDEQFF TGTGCCAGCAGTAAAGGGGCTAGCGGCCCCCTAGATGGGGATGAGCAGTTCTTC
. TRBJ2-7 . TRBV28 CASSLQGPIYEQYF TGTGCCAGCAGTTTACAGGGGCCCATCTACGAGCAGTACTTC
TRBD1 TRBJ1-5 . TRBV6-5 CASSYSGTGRDQPQHF TGTGCCAGCAGTTACTCCGGGACAGGGAGGGATCAGCCCCAGCATTTT
TRBD1 TRBJ2-5 . TRBV2 CASSPTGGATQYF TGTGCCAGCAGTCCGACAGGGGGGGCGACCCAGTACTTC